The 5 T cell receptor beta chains presented below share a single source sample, sequenced in a study of cytotoxic CD8 clonotypes in ibrutinib-treated CLL. The assay was immunoSEQ multiplex PCR, and TCRdb's table has in-frame clones only and misses some. Among roughly 250,000 clones, under 80% were seen once, and the ten largest hold approximately 15%. The source was PBMCs, collected after 24 months of ibrutinib treatment. The source is a human donor with chronic lymphocytic leukemia.

The chain employs TRBV29-1 and TRBJ2-3; D is possibly TRBD1 (5 bases). This CDR3 region has 16 residues. Trimming stripped 0 bases from V and 0 bases from J, with 13 bases between. CDR1 and CDR2 from the germline V gene are SQVTM and ANQGSEA. The chain's CDR3 is CSVEDHEAGSTDTQYF. CDR3 bases: TGCAGCGTTGAAGATCATGAGGCAGGGAGCACAGATACGCAGTATTTT.

The CDR3 spells CASAPTNTYEQYF. DNA for the CDR3: TGTGCCAGTGCCCCGACTAATACCTACGAGCAGTACTTC. V usage is TRBV19 and J usage is TRBJ2-7; tentatively, D is TRBD2 (5 bases). The germline gives CDR1 LNHDA, CDR2 SQIVND (reference sequence). The ends were cut back, 8 bases at V and 2 bases at J, with 13 bases in the middle. CDR3 length equals 13 residues.

This rearrangement joins TRBV9 to TRBJ2-1; D not resolved. The CDR3 length is 16 residues. From germline, CDR1 is SGDLS and CDR2 YYNGEE. The V and J ends lost 0 bases and 4 bases respectively, with 14 bases between them. CDR3 region: CASSVGLDVAYNEQFF. The CDR3 DNA reads TGTGCCAGCAGCGTAGGTCTGGACGTCGCGTACAATGAGCAGTTCTTC.

The rearrangement links TRBV2 to TRBJ2-1; D remains ambiguous. The CDR3 has 13 residues. V shed 7 bases and J shed 7 bases, with 14 bases lying between them. The germline CDR1 and CDR2 sequences are SNHLY and FYNNEI. CDR3 DNA: TGTGCCAGCACCGCGAACAGTGTTAATGAGCAGTTCTTC. Residues: CASTANSVNEQFF.

This sequence joins TRBV5-1 and TRBJ2-3, with TRBD2 identical over 7 bases. CDR1 and CDR2 (germline): SGHRS, YFSETQ. The V segment lost 5 bases and the J segment 3 bases; nucleotides outside the gene matches: 15. There are 17 residues in the CDR3. The CDR3, as DNA: TGCGCCAGCAGTTTTTTTCGGGCGGGAGATGGGACAGATACGCAGTATTTT. It is translated as CASSFFRAGDGTDTQYF.